This T cell receptor (beta chain) was obtained from a study of human T cells and chemical hapten exposure. The CDR3 is 16 residues long. The V gene end was trimmed by 0 bases and the J gene end by 7 bases; junction bases not matched to a gene: 6. Using its own MiXCR run on the RACE reads, TCRdb lists one record per CDR3 protein. The sample holds a few hundred thousand distinct CDR3 sequences, about 6.3% seen once. Time point meaning: patch test 2, 6 weeks after DPC sensitization. As for treatment: therapeutic diphenylcyclopropenone sensitization with weekly scalp DPC. Sequenced material: whole blood, taken in connection with sensitization to the hapten diphenylcyclopropenone (DPC). This TCR was recovered from a woman between 18 and 30 years old with alopecia areata. Some clones in this sample may be carry-over from other donors' samples. The rearrangement links TRBV12-3 or TRBV12-4 to TRBJ1-6; TRBD1 agrees at 7 bases. CDR3 residues: CASSLALAGGNSPLHF. The DNA of the CDR3 is TGTGCCAGCAGTTTAGCCCTGGCAGGGGGGAATTCACCCCTCCACTTT.